A selection of T cell receptor beta chains follows, all from one sample in a study of beta chain features in type 1 diabetes. Some clones are missing from TCRdb's copy, which holds only in-frame ones; the method was immunoSEQ multiplex PCR. The table lists some 250,000 clones, 27% of them singletons. The sample consisted of central memory CD4+ T cells from blood. All receptors derive from a man between 25 and 39 years old in good health. Both conserved end residues are part of each CDR3. D genes are given only for firm matches. Rows give clone size only sometimes, using once, few, many, or a class for an expanded clone.

j_gene	v_gene	d_gene	abundance	CDR3aa	CDR3nt
TRBJ1-2	TRBV2	NA	NA	CASSEAPNYGYTF	TGTGCCAGCAGTGAGGCACCTAACTATGGCTACACCTTC
TRBJ2-3	TRBV5-1	TRBD2	NA	CASSPREGRTDTQYF	TGCGCCAGCTCCCCCCGGGAGGGGAGGACAGATACGCAGTATTTT
TRBJ2-1	TRBV2	NA	many	CASGTYNEQFF	TGTGCCAGCGGGACCTACAATGAGCAGTTCTTC
TRBJ1-1	TRBV13	NA	NA	CASRSGVVAEAFF	TGTGCCAGCAGGTCAGGGGTTGTGGCTGAAGCTTTCTTT
TRBJ2-5	TRBV7-2	NA	few	CASSPVGVETQYF	TGTGCCAGCAGCCCCGTGGGGGTAGAGACCCAGTACTTC
TRBJ1-1	TRBV30	NA	NA	CAWRWGMNTEAFF	TGTGCCTGGAGGTGGGGTATGAACACTGAAGCTTTCTTT
TRBJ2-7	TRBV5-1	NA	NA	CASSLAPGSSYEQYF	TGCGCCAGCAGCTTGGCCCCAGGGAGCTCCTACGAGCAGTACTTC
TRBJ1-4	TRBV4-1	NA	few	CASSQVGTLNEKLFF	TGCGCCAGCAGCCAAGTGGGGACACTGAATGAAAAACTGTTTTTT
TRBJ2-4	TRBV5-1	TRBD2	NA	CASSPGRGEGAKNIQYF	TGCGCCAGCAGCCCCGGGAGGGGAGAAGGGGCCAAAAACATTCAGTACTTC
TRBJ2-3	TRBV2	NA	few	CATGGGLSTDTQYF	TGTGCCACCGGGGGAGGACTTAGCACAGATACGCAGTATTTT
TRBJ1-1	TRBV29-1	NA	NA	CSVEDATRNTEAFF	TGCAGCGTTGAAGACGCGACAAGAAACACTGAAGCTTTCTTT
TRBJ2-6	TRBV25-1	NA	NA	CSRGRGRPSGANVLTF	TGTTCCCGCGGCAGGGGACGCCCCTCTGGGGCCAACGTCCTGACTTTC
TRBJ2-5	TRBV11-3	TRBD2	once	CASSRGGLTSGQETQYF	TGTGCCAGCAGCCGTGGGGGATTGACTAGCGGCCAAGAGACCCAGTACTTC
TRBJ1-2	TRBV28	NA	NA	CASSDTSYGYTF	TGTGCCAGCAGCGACACGAGCTATGGCTACACCTTC
TRBJ2-1	TRBV19	NA	NA	CASTRVRNSYNEQFF	TGTGCCAGTACCAGGGTCCGGAACTCCTACAATGAGCAGTTCTTC
TRBJ1-1	TRBV27	NA	NA	CASSPRGGTEAFF	TGTGCCAGCAGTCCCCGAGGCGGGACTGAAGCTTTCTTT
TRBJ1-6	TRBV5-5	TRBD1	few	CASSLDRVNSPLHF	TGTGCCAGCAGCTTAGACAGGGTAAATTCACCCCTCCACTTT
TRBJ1-1	TRBV28	NA	few	CASRRYTEAFF	TGTGCCAGCAGACGCTACACTGAAGCTTTCTTT
TRBJ2-3	TRBV6-5	TRBD2	many	CASSYGTSGRTDTQYF	TGTGCCAGCAGTTATGGAACTAGCGGGCGCACAGATACGCAGTATTTT
TRBJ2-6	TRBV7-6	NA	NA	CASSLGARASRTANVLTF	TGTGCCAGCAGCTTAGGGGCCAGGGCCTCTCGGACGGCCAACGTCCTGACTTTC
TRBJ1-4	TRBV18	TRBD1	NA	CASSRDRLATNEKLFF	TGTGCCAGCTCACGGGACAGGCTTGCAACTAATGAAAAACTGTTTTTT
TRBJ2-5	TRBV29-1	NA	few	CSVEVQETQYF	TGCAGCGTTGAGGTACAAGAGACCCAGTACTTC
TRBJ2-6	TRBV6-5	TRBD1	few	CASSFRGQGANVLTF	TGTGCCAGCAGTTTCAGGGGGCAAGGGGCCAACGTCCTGACTTTC
TRBJ2-6	TRBV5-1	NA	NA	CASSLRSGFSGANVLTF	TGCGCCAGCAGCTTGCGAAGCGGATTCTCTGGGGCCAACGTCCTGACTTTC
TRBJ1-2	TRBV6-9	NA	once	CASSYSGFTYGYTF	TGTGCCAGCAGTTATTCAGGGTTCACCTATGGCTACACCTTC
TRBJ2-6	TRBV5-1	NA	few	CASNQAGANVLTF	TGCGCCAGCAATCAGGCTGGGGCCAACGTCCTGACTTTC
TRBJ2-1	TRBV2	TRBD2	NA	CASSDLTSGDYNEQFF	TGTGCCAGCAGCGACTTAACTAGCGGCGACTACAATGAGCAGTTCTTC
TRBJ1-2	TRBV7-2	TRBD1	NA	CASSLEIRGPYGYTF	TGTGCCAGCAGCTTAGAAATCAGGGGGCCCTATGGCTACACCTTC
TRBJ2-1	TRBV15	TRBD2	many	CATSRDPAGGFYNEQFF	TGTGCCACCAGCAGGGACCCAGCGGGGGGGTTTTACAATGAGCAGTTCTTC
TRBJ1-6	TRBV10-3	TRBD1	NA	CAISAEGARSPLHF	TGTGCCATCAGTGCAGAGGGGGCTAGGTCACCCCTCCACTTT
TRBJ2-1	TRBV29-1	TRBD2	few	CSVGGSPAGGDNEQFF	TGCAGCGTTGGGGGAAGTCCAGCGGGAGGGGACAATGAGCAGTTCTTC
TRBJ1-1	TRBV30	NA	NA	CASTLRGANTEAFF	TGTGCCTCAACCCTTCGGGGGGCGAACACTGAAGCTTTCTTT
TRBJ2-3	TRBV7-2	TRBD1	NA	CASSLGQGTDTQYF	TGTGCCAGCAGCCTGGGACAGGGGACAGATACGCAGTATTTT
TRBJ2-7	TRBV4-2	NA	NA	CASSQFSYEQYF	TGTGCCAGCAGCCAGTTCTCCTACGAGCAGTACTTC
TRBJ1-5	TRBV2	NA	NA	CASSDEQNQPQHF	TGTGCCAGCAGTGATGAGCAAAATCAGCCCCAGCATTTT
TRBJ2-1	TRBV29-1	NA	few	CSVEGRQRGYNEQFF	TGCAGCGTTGAAGGCAGGCAGAGAGGCTACAATGAGCAGTTCTTC
TRBJ2-6	TRBV7-6	NA	NA	CASSPSPGANVLTF	TGTGCCAGCAGCCCCTCCCCAGGGGCCAACGTCCTGACTTTC
TRBJ2-7	TRBV2	TRBD2	few	CASSFKREAYEQYF	TGTGCCAGCAGTTTTAAGCGGGAGGCCTACGAGCAGTACTTC
TRBJ1-5	TRBV7-9	TRBD1	NA	CASCGTGDQPQHF	TGTGCCAGCTGTGGGACAGGGGATCAGCCCCAGCATTTT
TRBJ2-7	TRBV30	NA	NA	CAWRADKNYEQYF	TGTGCCTGGAGGGCGGATAAAAACTACGAGCAGTACTTC
TRBJ2-1	TRBV9	NA	NA	CASSSRTTYNEQFF	TGTGCCAGCAGCTCGAGGACAACCTACAATGAGCAGTTCTTC
TRBJ2-1	TRBV30	TRBD2	NA	CAWTGLAGSYNEQFF	TGTGCCTGGACAGGACTAGCGGGATCTTACAATGAGCAGTTCTTC
TRBJ2-3	TRBV30	TRBD1	NA	CAWTTGVRDTQYF	TGTGCCTGGACGACAGGGGTAAGAGATACGCAGTATTTT